This T cell receptor (beta chain) was retrieved from a study of blood T cells in healthy people across ages. Primed by a sample-barcoded 5' primer and a J-beta primer mix, a second PCR proceeded for about 6 to 12 cycles. CDR3-containing paired-end reads numbered at least 2.5 million in each sample. TCRdb passed the 5' RACE reads through MiXCR, listing each CDR3 protein once. The sample carries hundreds of thousands of distinct CDR3 sequences, roughly 50% recorded once. Germline CDR1 SGHRS, CDR2 YFSETQ. The V segment lost 0 bases and the J segment 8 bases; nucleotides outside the gene matches: 6. The CDR3 sequence is 15 residues long.

The sample was blood. This chain links TRBV5-1 with TRBJ2-1; 9 bases fit TRBD1. The receptor was derived from a man aged 55-75 years in good health. CDR3 residues: CASSLGTGARDEQFF. Written as DNA, the CDR3 is TGCGCCAGCAGCTTGGGGACAGGGGCTAGGGATGAGCAGTTCTTC.